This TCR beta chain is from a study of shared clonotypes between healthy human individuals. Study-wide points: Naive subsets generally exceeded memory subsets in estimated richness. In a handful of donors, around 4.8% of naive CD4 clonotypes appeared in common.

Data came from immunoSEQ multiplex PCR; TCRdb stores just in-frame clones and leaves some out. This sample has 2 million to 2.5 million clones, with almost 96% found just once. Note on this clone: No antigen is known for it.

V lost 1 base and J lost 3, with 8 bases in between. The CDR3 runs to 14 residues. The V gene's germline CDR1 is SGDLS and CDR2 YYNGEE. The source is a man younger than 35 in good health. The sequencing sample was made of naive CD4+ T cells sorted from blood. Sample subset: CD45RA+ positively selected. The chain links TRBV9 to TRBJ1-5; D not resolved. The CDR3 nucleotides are TGTGCCAGCAGCGTAAGAGGCGACAATCAGCCCCAGCATTTT. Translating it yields CASSVRGDNQPQHF.